Listed below are T cell receptor beta chains from one sample, sequenced in a study of cytomegalovirus exposure and HLA in healthy donors. Method: immunoSEQ multiplex PCR; TCRdb's copy keeps in-frame clones and lacks some. The table lists some 140,000 clones, around 72% of them singletons. The material sequenced was PBMCs. These receptors all come from a man aged 50 to 60 in good health and CMV-seropositive. The CDR3 runs from the conserved cysteine through the conserved F or W. The D gene is left open where the match is weak. Only part of the rows carry a size: once, few, many, or a class if the clone is expanded.

clone_size: .; v_call: TRBV2; j_call: TRBJ1-5; d_call: .; cdr3_nt: TGTGCCAGCAGTGGAGGGGGGGGCTATCAGCCCCAGCATTTT; cdr3_aa: CASSGGGGYQPQHF
clone_size: once; v_call: TRBV6-6; j_call: TRBJ2-3; d_call: .; cdr3_nt: TGTGCCAGCGAAGCCGGACAGACGAAATTGGATACGCAGTATTTT; cdr3_aa: CASEAGQTKLDTQYF
clone_size: .; v_call: TRBV6-5; j_call: TRBJ1-2; d_call: .; cdr3_nt: TGTGCCAGCAGTTACTCAATCGGGTGGTATGGCTACACCTTC; cdr3_aa: CASSYSIGWYGYTF
clone_size: .; v_call: TRBV7-2; j_call: TRBJ1-5; d_call: .; cdr3_nt: TGTGCCAGCAGCCCTATGGGAGGGAACAATCAGCCCCAGCATTTT; cdr3_aa: CASSPMGGNNQPQHF
clone_size: .; v_call: TRBV4-3; j_call: TRBJ2-7; d_call: .; cdr3_nt: TGCGCCAGCAGCCAAGAGGCGGGAAGCTCCTACGAGCAGTACTTC; cdr3_aa: CASSQEAGSSYEQYF
clone_size: .; v_call: TRBV2; j_call: TRBJ2-3; d_call: TRBD1; cdr3_nt: TGTGCCGGAGACAGGGGTTGGGGGAGCGCGCAGTATTTT; cdr3_aa: CAGDRGWGSAQYF
clone_size: few; v_call: TRBV5-4; j_call: TRBJ2-1; d_call: .; cdr3_nt: TGTGCCAGCAGCTCCGTGGGGAGTGAGCAGTTCTTC; cdr3_aa: CASSSVGSEQFF
clone_size: .; v_call: TRBV27; j_call: TRBJ2-7; d_call: .; cdr3_nt: TGTGCCAGCAGTCTCACGCCACCCTCCATCGGGACTTTCTACGAGCAGTACTTC; cdr3_aa: CASSLTPPSIGTFYEQYF
clone_size: once; v_call: TRBV5-4; j_call: TRBJ2-1; d_call: .; cdr3_nt: TGTGCCAGCAGCTTGCTAGGGGCTGGGGCCTACAATGAGCAGTTCTTC; cdr3_aa: CASSLLGAGAYNEQFF
clone_size: .; v_call: TRBV9; j_call: TRBJ1-1; d_call: .; cdr3_nt: TGTGCCAGCAGCGTAGGCCCCCCGACTGATTCAGGGGCGAACACTGAAGCTTTCTTT; cdr3_aa: CASSVGPPTDSGANTEAFF
clone_size: .; v_call: TRBV11-2; j_call: TRBJ1-1; d_call: .; cdr3_nt: TGTGCCAGCAGCTTACAGGAGAACACTGAAGCTTTCTTT; cdr3_aa: CASSLQENTEAFF
clone_size: .; v_call: TRBV5-1; j_call: TRBJ1-6; d_call: .; cdr3_nt: TGCGCCAGCAGCCCGGGACAACCTAATTCACCCCTCCACTTT; cdr3_aa: CASSPGQPNSPLHF
clone_size: .; v_call: TRBV5-1; j_call: TRBJ2-2; d_call: TRBD2; cdr3_nt: TGCGCCAGCAGCGTACTAGCGGGGGACACCGGGGAGCTGTTTTTT; cdr3_aa: CASSVLAGDTGELFF
clone_size: .; v_call: TRBV15; j_call: TRBJ1-6; d_call: .; cdr3_nt: TGTGCCACCAGCAGAGTGACCGCCAACGGGGCCTATAATTCACCCCTCCACTTT; cdr3_aa: CATSRVTANGAYNSPLHF
clone_size: .; v_call: TRBV5-1; j_call: TRBJ1-2; d_call: TRBD1; cdr3_nt: TGCGCCAGCAGCAGGGGACAGGGGGTCTATGGCTACACCTTC; cdr3_aa: CASSRGQGVYGYTF
clone_size: once; v_call: TRBV7-2; j_call: TRBJ1-5; d_call: TRBD1; cdr3_nt: TGTGCCAGCACTAGGACAGGGTTTTTCGTTCAGCCCCAGCATTTT; cdr3_aa: CASTRTGFFVQPQHF
clone_size: few; v_call: TRBV4-1; j_call: TRBJ2-7; d_call: .; cdr3_nt: TGCGCCAGCAGCCAACCCTTGGGGGGGGCGCTGGGAGAGCAGTACTTC; cdr3_aa: CASSQPLGGALGEQYF
clone_size: .; v_call: TRBV27; j_call: TRBJ2-6; d_call: .; cdr3_nt: TGTGCCAGCACCCAAGGGGGTTCTCACATCTCTGGGGCCAACGTCCTGACTTTC; cdr3_aa: CASTQGGSHISGANVLTF
clone_size: .; v_call: TRBV29-1; j_call: TRBJ2-1; d_call: TRBD2; cdr3_nt: TGCAGCGTTGGGACTAGCGGGGGTCCCTACAATGAGCAGTTCTTC; cdr3_aa: CSVGTSGGPYNEQFF
clone_size: .; v_call: TRBV6-6; j_call: TRBJ1-5; d_call: TRBD1; cdr3_nt: TGTGCCAGCAGGGAGACAGGGATGAGGCAGCCCCAGCATTTT; cdr3_aa: CASRETGMRQPQHF
clone_size: .; v_call: TRBV30; j_call: TRBJ2-7; d_call: TRBD2; cdr3_nt: TGTGCCTGGAACCCGGCGGAGCGGGACTACGAGCAGTACTTC; cdr3_aa: CAWNPAERDYEQYF
clone_size: .; v_call: TRBV7-2; j_call: TRBJ1-1; d_call: TRBD1; cdr3_nt: TGTGCCAGCAGCTTAGGACAGGGACTCGGGAACACTGAAGCTTTCTTT; cdr3_aa: CASSLGQGLGNTEAFF
clone_size: .; v_call: TRBV6-6; j_call: TRBJ2-7; d_call: TRBD1; cdr3_nt: TGTGCCAGCAGTTCAGGACAGGGGGCTTCCTACGAGCAGTACTTC; cdr3_aa: CASSSGQGASYEQYF
clone_size: .; v_call: TRBV10-3; j_call: TRBJ2-7; d_call: TRBD1; cdr3_nt: TGTGCCATCAGCCGGGACAGAGAGTACGAGCAGTACTTC; cdr3_aa: CAISRDREYEQYF
clone_size: .; v_call: TRBV11-3; j_call: TRBJ2-1; d_call: .; cdr3_nt: TGTGCCAGCAGCTTGGACAGTCACAATGAGCAGTTCTTC; cdr3_aa: CASSLDSHNEQFF
clone_size: few; v_call: TRBV7-8; j_call: TRBJ2-1; d_call: .; cdr3_nt: TGTGCCAGCAGCTTGCAGGGCTACAATGAGCAGTTCTTC; cdr3_aa: CASSLQGYNEQFF
clone_size: .; v_call: TRBV20-1; j_call: TRBJ1-2; d_call: .; cdr3_nt: TGCAGTGCCGCCCCGGACAGTCTGCACACCTTC; cdr3_aa: CSAAPDSLHTF
clone_size: .; v_call: TRBV27; j_call: TRBJ1-1; d_call: TRBD1; cdr3_nt: TGTGCCAGCAGTTGGGGACAGGGGGGTTCTGAAGCTTTCTTT; cdr3_aa: CASSWGQGGSEAFF
clone_size: .; v_call: TRBV7-2; j_call: TRBJ2-3; d_call: TRBD1; cdr3_nt: TGTGCCAGCAGCCGACAGGGGGCGAGCACAGATACGCAGTATTTT; cdr3_aa: CASSRQGASTDTQYF
clone_size: .; v_call: TRBV7-2; j_call: TRBJ2-3; d_call: .; cdr3_nt: TGTGCCAGCAGCTTAGAGGGTGGGGGGACGACAGATACGCAGTATTTT; cdr3_aa: CASSLEGGGTTDTQYF
clone_size: .; v_call: TRBV11-2; j_call: TRBJ2-3; d_call: TRBD2; cdr3_nt: TGTGCCAGCAGCCCGAGGGAGCTAGCGGGAGGCTTTGGTACGCAGTATTTT; cdr3_aa: CASSPRELAGGFGTQYF
clone_size: .; v_call: TRBV27; j_call: TRBJ2-5; d_call: TRBD2; cdr3_nt: TGTGCCAGCAGCCGTAGACTAGCCCCACCAGAGACCCAGTACTTC; cdr3_aa: CASSRRLAPPETQYF
clone_size: .; v_call: TRBV29-1; j_call: TRBJ2-1; d_call: TRBD1; cdr3_nt: TGCAGCGTTGAAGATGACAGGGGGTTCAATGAGCAGTTCTTC; cdr3_aa: CSVEDDRGFNEQFF
clone_size: once; v_call: TRBV18; j_call: TRBJ2-2; d_call: TRBD1; cdr3_nt: TGTGCCAGCTCACTCGAAAGGAGGACAGGGTCGAACACCGGGGAGCTGTTTTTT; cdr3_aa: CASSLERRTGSNTGELFF
clone_size: .; v_call: TRBV27; j_call: TRBJ2-3; d_call: TRBD2; cdr3_nt: TGTGCCAGCAGTCCTCTAGCGGGATTTCTCACAGATACGCAGTATTTT; cdr3_aa: CASSPLAGFLTDTQYF
clone_size: .; v_call: TRBV4-1; j_call: TRBJ2-5; d_call: .; cdr3_nt: TGCGCCAGCAGCCAAGGTTCGCGGGAAGAGACCCAGTACTTC; cdr3_aa: CASSQGSREETQYF
clone_size: once; v_call: TRBV19; j_call: TRBJ1-5; d_call: .; cdr3_nt: TGTGCCAGTACCCTACGGGGGGCTCAGAGCAATCAGCCCCAGCATTTT; cdr3_aa: CASTLRGAQSNQPQHF
clone_size: .; v_call: TRBV5-5; j_call: TRBJ1-5; d_call: .; cdr3_nt: TGTGCCAGCAGCCCTGGGGAGTATAGCAATCAGCCCCAGCATTTT; cdr3_aa: CASSPGEYSNQPQHF
clone_size: .; v_call: TRBV10-3; j_call: TRBJ2-7; d_call: .; cdr3_nt: TGTGCCATCAGTGAGTCGCCCGGGTTAGCCGGGTCCCCGAGCTCCTACGAGCAGTACTTC; cdr3_aa: CAISESPGLAGSPSSYEQYF
clone_size: .; v_call: TRBV11-3; j_call: TRBJ2-1; d_call: .; cdr3_nt: TGTGCCAGCAGCTCCGTGGGGGCCCTATACAATGAGCAGTTCTTC; cdr3_aa: CASSSVGALYNEQFF
clone_size: once; v_call: TRBV4-3; j_call: TRBJ2-1; d_call: TRBD2; cdr3_nt: TGCGCCAGCAGCCAAGGCCTAGAGCCGGGAGGGCAGTTCTTC; cdr3_aa: CASSQGLEPGGQFF
clone_size: once; v_call: TRBV11-3; j_call: TRBJ2-1; d_call: TRBD1; cdr3_nt: TGTGCCAGCAGCGCCGGGACAGGGGGCGTTGAGCAGTTCTTC; cdr3_aa: CASSAGTGGVEQFF
clone_size: once; v_call: TRBV29-1; j_call: TRBJ2-5; d_call: TRBD2; cdr3_nt: TGCAGCGTTGAAGGGCGGGAGAGGGAGACCCAGTACTTC; cdr3_aa: CSVEGRERETQYF
clone_size: few; v_call: TRBV5-6; j_call: TRBJ2-3; d_call: TRBD2; cdr3_nt: TGTGCCAGCAGCTCCAAAAAGACTAGCGGGGGGTGGGCAGATACGCAGTATTTT; cdr3_aa: CASSSKKTSGGWADTQYF
clone_size: .; v_call: TRBV7-9; j_call: TRBJ1-1; d_call: .; cdr3_nt: TGTGCCAGCAGCCCCGACTTATACGGGAACACTGAAGCTTTCTTT; cdr3_aa: CASSPDLYGNTEAFF
clone_size: once; v_call: TRBV7-2; j_call: TRBJ1-2; d_call: .; cdr3_nt: TGTGCCAGCAGCTTTAGTAACTATGGCTACACCTTC; cdr3_aa: CASSFSNYGYTF
clone_size: .; v_call: TRBV6-1; j_call: TRBJ1-2; d_call: .; cdr3_nt: TGTGCCAGCAGTGAAGCGCTTACGGGGGGGGCAGCGGCGAACTATGGCTACACCTTC; cdr3_aa: CASSEALTGGAAANYGYTF
clone_size: .; v_call: TRBV13; j_call: TRBJ2-1; d_call: TRBD2; cdr3_nt: TGTGCCAGCACTTCAGAAGCCCTGGGACTAGCGGGAGACAATGAGCAGTTCTTC; cdr3_aa: CASTSEALGLAGDNEQFF
clone_size: .; v_call: TRBV5-1; j_call: TRBJ1-5; d_call: .; cdr3_nt: TGCGCCAGCAGCGGCGGGGGCGCGGGTCAGCCCCAGCATTTT; cdr3_aa: CASSGGGAGQPQHF